The source of this T cell receptor beta chain is a study of response to subunit inactivated influenza vaccine. From the RT-PCR reads, TCRdb called clonotypes with MiXCR, one entry per CDR3 protein. The data hold around 580,000 distinct CDR3 sequences, with roughly 10% observed a single time. V lost 1 base, J lost 5 bases, and 14 bases lay in between. This CDR3 is built from 14 residues. In germline, CDR1 is SQVTM, CDR2 ANQGSEA. The material sequenced was PBMCs from blood, taken on the day of vaccination. The chain recombines TRBV29-1 with TRBJ2-5; possibly TRBD2 for D (5 bases). The sequence derives from a man aged 45-65 years who received an inactivated influenza vaccine. The CDR3 DNA reads as TGCAGCGTTGAAGGTCGGGGTATAGGGGAGACCCAGTACTTC. The encoded protein is CSVEGRGIGETQYF.